This note documents a single T cell receptor (beta chain) sequence. Blood got drawn at baseline, again on cycle 4 day 1, and then on cycle 7 day 1. The data originate from a study of OX40 agonist ivuxolimab in advanced cancers. Looking at the study overall: Three patients had partial responses: one hepatocellular carcinoma, two cutaneous melanoma.

Sequencing was performed with immunoSEQ multiplex PCR; in TCRdb, only in-frame clones are kept and a portion is missing. The data contain 74,000 or so clones, around 89% of them singletons. Trimming cost V 2 bases and J 7 bases, with 11 bases left between them. The germline CDR1 and CDR2 sequences are MDHEN and SYDVKM. The CDR3 runs to 14 residues. This clonotype was sampled from an adult with an advanced solid tumor such as melanoma, head and neck, liver or kidney cancer. V is TRBV28 and J is TRBJ1-4, with D perhaps TRBD1 (5 bases). This specimen was CD4+ or CD8+ T cells sorted from blood, taken in a trial of the OX40 agonist ivuxolimab. CDR3 loop: CASSLGGWGEKLFF. The CDR3 region has the DNA TGTGCCAGCAGTTTAGGGGGGTGGGGTGAAAAACTGTTTTTT.